This T cell receptor beta chain was profiled in a study of blood T cell repertoires in COVID-19. The V segment lost 4 bases and the J segment 4 bases; nucleotides outside the gene matches: 7. The CDR3 covers 14 residues. The V gene's germline CDR1 is SGDLS and CDR2 YYNGEE. The data were produced by immunoSEQ multiplex PCR, yet TCRdb's version contains in-frame clones alone and is incomplete. The sample includes 45,000 or so clones, roughly 87% of them seen just once. The chain links TRBV9 to TRBJ1-1; 7 nucleotides match TRBD1. This TCR was sampled from an elderly woman in a cohort sampled during active or convalescent COVID-19. The source material was peripheral blood. The CDR3 nucleotides are TGTGCCAGCAGCCCTACAGGGGAAGGCACTGAAGCTTTCTTT. It codes for CASSPTGEGTEAFF.